This TCR beta chain emerged from a study of CD8+ T cells in alopecia areata. Background on the study: Treated patients swallowed 5 to 10 mg of oral tofacitinib twice daily.

The CDR3 is 15 residues long. V dropped 4 bases and J dropped 4; count of bases not matched to a gene: 8. The V gene's germline CDR1 is SQVTM and CDR2 ANQGSEA. Sequencing used cDNA as its template, made by extracting RNA and reverse transcribing it. Assay used: immunoSEQ multiplex PCR; TCRdb lists only in-frame clones, some missing. The table records some 170,000 clones, around 63% of them present only once. The J gene is TRBJ1-2, the V gene TRBV29-1; the match to TRBD1 covers 11 bases. This clonotype originated in a human donor with alopecia areata. Sequences were derived from CD4+ T cells sorted from blood, sampled at week 0. The CDR3 loop reads CSVGAGQGVGYGYTF. CDR3 DNA: TGCAGCGTTGGCGCGGGACAGGGGGTTGGCTATGGCTACACCTTC.